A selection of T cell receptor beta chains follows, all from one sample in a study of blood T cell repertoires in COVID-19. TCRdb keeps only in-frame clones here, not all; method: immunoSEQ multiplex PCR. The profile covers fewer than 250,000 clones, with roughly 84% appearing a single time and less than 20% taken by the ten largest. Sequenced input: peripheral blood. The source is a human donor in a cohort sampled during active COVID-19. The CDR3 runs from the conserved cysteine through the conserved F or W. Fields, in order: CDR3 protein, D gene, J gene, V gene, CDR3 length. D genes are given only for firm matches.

cdr3_aa: CASSPGHRGYQETQYF; d_call: -; j_call: TRBJ2-5; v_call: TRBV3-1/TRBV3-2; cdr3_length: 16
cdr3_aa: CSVVLALKDTEAFF; d_call: -; j_call: TRBJ1-1; v_call: TRBV29-1; cdr3_length: 14
cdr3_aa: CASKSLAGGSTDTQYF; d_call: TRBD2; j_call: TRBJ2-3; v_call: TRBV27; cdr3_length: 16
cdr3_aa: CASSSFGSGTYEQYF; d_call: TRBD2; j_call: TRBJ2-7; v_call: TRBV7-9; cdr3_length: 15
cdr3_aa: CSVVKVAETQYF; d_call: -; j_call: TRBJ2-5; v_call: TRBV29-1; cdr3_length: 12
cdr3_aa: CASSKRKGGAGNSPLHF; d_call: TRBD1; j_call: TRBJ1-6; v_call: TRBV3-1/TRBV3-2; cdr3_length: 17
cdr3_aa: CASSFRTGGTDTQYF; d_call: TRBD1; j_call: TRBJ2-3; v_call: TRBV6-8; cdr3_length: 15
cdr3_aa: CASMRGGFEAFF; d_call: -; j_call: TRBJ1-1; v_call: TRBV19; cdr3_length: 12
cdr3_aa: CSVSMDRDRGQPQHF; d_call: TRBD1; j_call: TRBJ1-5; v_call: TRBV29-1; cdr3_length: 15
cdr3_aa: CASSADRLNYGYTF; d_call: -; j_call: TRBJ1-2; v_call: TRBV7-3; cdr3_length: 14
cdr3_aa: CSGGDRENTEAFF; d_call: TRBD1; j_call: TRBJ1-1; v_call: TRBV29-1; cdr3_length: 13
cdr3_aa: CAWSALWAGVADTQYF; d_call: -; j_call: TRBJ2-3; v_call: TRBV30; cdr3_length: 16
cdr3_aa: CASSLFTSGVNEQFF; d_call: TRBD2; j_call: TRBJ2-1; v_call: TRBV5-1; cdr3_length: 15
cdr3_aa: CATSNGYHETQYF; d_call: -; j_call: TRBJ2-5; v_call: TRBV24-1; cdr3_length: 13
cdr3_aa: CASSFRDRANYNEQFF; d_call: TRBD1; j_call: TRBJ2-1; v_call: TRBV11-2; cdr3_length: 16
cdr3_aa: CASSLVAGRVVDVKTNEKLFF; d_call: -; j_call: TRBJ1-4; v_call: TRBV5-1; cdr3_length: 21
cdr3_aa: CAWSVRDRGSYTF; d_call: TRBD1; j_call: TRBJ1-2; v_call: TRBV30; cdr3_length: 13
cdr3_aa: CASSQDWVGSYRGYTF; d_call: -; j_call: TRBJ1-2; v_call: TRBV4-2; cdr3_length: 16
cdr3_aa: CASSLTSGFNEQFF; d_call: TRBD2; j_call: TRBJ2-1; v_call: TRBV11-1; cdr3_length: 14
cdr3_aa: CASSQDRGHGYTF; d_call: -; j_call: TRBJ1-2; v_call: TRBV14; cdr3_length: 13
cdr3_aa: CAISSGTSGGPTGELFF; d_call: TRBD2; j_call: TRBJ2-2; v_call: TRBV10-3; cdr3_length: 17
cdr3_aa: CASSGEVTDTQYF; d_call: -; j_call: TRBJ2-3; v_call: TRBV2; cdr3_length: 13
cdr3_aa: CASKIRVGTGELFF; d_call: -; j_call: TRBJ2-2; v_call: TRBV28; cdr3_length: 14
cdr3_aa: CASSQDWSGVVRGYTF; d_call: -; j_call: TRBJ1-2; v_call: TRBV4-2; cdr3_length: 16
cdr3_aa: CASSRRGGAFLVRQPQHF; d_call: -; j_call: TRBJ1-5; v_call: TRBV28; cdr3_length: 18
cdr3_aa: CASSQDPGNWYEQFF; d_call: -; j_call: TRBJ2-1; v_call: TRBV3-1/TRBV3-2; cdr3_length: 15
cdr3_aa: CATSDRSDQPQHF; d_call: -; j_call: TRBJ1-5; v_call: TRBV24-1; cdr3_length: 13
cdr3_aa: CSVDGGVGRETQYF; d_call: -; j_call: TRBJ2-5; v_call: TRBV29-1; cdr3_length: 14
cdr3_aa: CASSYQRLAGQETQYF; d_call: TRBD2; j_call: TRBJ2-5; v_call: TRBV6-5; cdr3_length: 16
cdr3_aa: CASGLGGRGEQFF; d_call: -; j_call: TRBJ2-1; v_call: TRBV7-3; cdr3_length: 13
cdr3_aa: CASREAAEAFF; d_call: -; j_call: TRBJ1-1; v_call: TRBV6-6; cdr3_length: 11
cdr3_aa: CASSLVPLAGGGDTQYF; d_call: TRBD2; j_call: TRBJ2-3; v_call: TRBV5-6; cdr3_length: 17
cdr3_aa: CASSWGGTITDTQYF; d_call: TRBD2; j_call: TRBJ2-3; v_call: TRBV5-8; cdr3_length: 15
cdr3_aa: CASSLSQITDTQYF; d_call: -; j_call: TRBJ2-3; v_call: TRBV27; cdr3_length: 14
cdr3_aa: CASSPLRLDSYEQYF; d_call: -; j_call: TRBJ2-7; v_call: TRBV7-8; cdr3_length: 15
cdr3_aa: CASRPGQGAGQPQHF; d_call: TRBD1; j_call: TRBJ1-5; v_call: TRBV6-5; cdr3_length: 15
cdr3_aa: CASNIRSRNPYGYTF; d_call: -; j_call: TRBJ1-2; v_call: TRBV19; cdr3_length: 15
cdr3_aa: CASQLGSGTEAFF; d_call: -; j_call: TRBJ1-1; v_call: TRBV4-1; cdr3_length: 13
cdr3_aa: CASSLDRESLNQPQHF; d_call: -; j_call: TRBJ1-5; v_call: TRBV5-8; cdr3_length: 16
cdr3_aa: CASSSRGASYNEQFF; d_call: TRBD2; j_call: TRBJ2-1; v_call: TRBV7-3; cdr3_length: 15
cdr3_aa: CASSRGQGAETQYF; d_call: TRBD1; j_call: TRBJ2-5; v_call: TRBV27; cdr3_length: 14
cdr3_aa: CASSDRSEAFF; d_call: -; j_call: TRBJ1-1; v_call: TRBV3-1/TRBV3-2; cdr3_length: 11
cdr3_aa: CASSIPSRLAGGWGTDTQYF; d_call: TRBD2; j_call: TRBJ2-3; v_call: TRBV19; cdr3_length: 20
cdr3_aa: CATSDTTGGGAQETQYF; d_call: TRBD2; j_call: TRBJ2-5; v_call: TRBV24-1; cdr3_length: 17
cdr3_aa: CASSNTLQGLAATNEKLFF; d_call: TRBD1; j_call: TRBJ1-4; v_call: TRBV5-1; cdr3_length: 19
cdr3_aa: CASSLRLPTRNTEAFF; d_call: -; j_call: TRBJ1-1; v_call: TRBV5-1; cdr3_length: 16
cdr3_aa: CASSPEGGAWQPQHF; d_call: -; j_call: TRBJ1-5; v_call: TRBV19; cdr3_length: 15
cdr3_aa: CASSRIPGQGANEQFF; d_call: TRBD1; j_call: TRBJ2-1; v_call: TRBV7-9; cdr3_length: 16
cdr3_aa: CASSFDVASGYGYTF; d_call: -; j_call: TRBJ1-2; v_call: TRBV5-6; cdr3_length: 15
cdr3_aa: CASSLSTSGPPGNEQFF; d_call: TRBD2; j_call: TRBJ2-1; v_call: TRBV19; cdr3_length: 17
cdr3_aa: CASSLDRIQETQYF; d_call: -; j_call: TRBJ2-5; v_call: TRBV11-2; cdr3_length: 14
cdr3_aa: CASSPGTGRSPLHF; d_call: TRBD1; j_call: TRBJ1-6; v_call: TRBV6-5; cdr3_length: 14
cdr3_aa: CASSYSWTGFSEAFF; d_call: TRBD1; j_call: TRBJ1-1; v_call: TRBV6-6; cdr3_length: 15